What follows describes a single T cell receptor beta chain. Its antigen is not known. Documented time point: week 47, end of study. All doses held 300 ug of mutant IDH1 20-mer peptide, with topical imiquimod. This sample was taken from a study of a mutant IDH1 vaccine in newly diagnosed glioma. Across the whole study: Vaccine administration was initiated 4-6 weeks following radiotherapy alone, or with temozolomide cycles. Held at week 35, visit V12 was the safety follow-up, and visit V13 followed at week 47. General study findings and limits: There seemed to be no relation between pseudoprogression and changes in top peripheral T cell clonotypes.

The CDR3 contains 16 residues. Germline lookup yields CDR1 SGDLS and CDR2 YYNGEE. Trimming left V 3 bases short and J 1 base short, with 17 bases between. Clones were read by immunoSEQ multiplex PCR, and TCRdb kept only the in-frame ones, dropping some. The sample lists tens of thousands of clones, about four fifths occurring once. The rearrangement links TRBV9 to TRBJ2-7; unclear D gene. Sequenced material: PBMCs, taken from a glioma patient whose treatment included an IDH1 peptide vaccine. The TCR originated in a woman aged 25 to 39 with glioma. Some clones in this sample may be carry-over from other donors' samples. CDR3 in DNA: TGTGCCAGCAGCGGGGCAGGAACCGGACCTTCCTACGAGCAGTACTTC. Its translation: CASSGAGTGPSYEQYF.